This T cell receptor (beta chain) was found in a study of blood T cell repertoires in COVID-19. Study details: Collection of acute and convalescent COVID-19 samples took place in the United States, Italy and Spain.

V was pared by 2 bases and J by 1 base, with 2 bases of the junction left unmatched. CDR3 length equals 15 residues. Germline CDR1 reads MNHNY; CDR2 reads SVGAGI (reference sequence). Membership in each cohort depended on participant-reported clinical history. For recovered donors of Cohort 3, there were two negative PCRs, clearance, or symptom resolution. Authors' analysis steps: Amplifying reference gene primers gave estimates of nucleated cell counts. Some clones are missing from TCRdb's copy, which holds only in-frame ones; the method was immunoSEQ multiplex PCR. V and J calls and clone size are those listed in that table; D and trimming were worked out from the DNA. The sample yields 260,000 or so clones, about 85% seen once.

The material sequenced was PBMCs or T cells enriched from blood (not recorded which). The receptor was isolated from a woman aged 45-59 years who had recovered from COVID-19. The chain has TRBV6-6 and TRBJ1-5; TRBD1 agrees at 7 bases. As DNA, the CDR3 is TGTGCCAGCAGTTACCCACAGGGGAGCAATCAGCCCCAGCATTTT. Protein product: CASSYPQGSNQPQHF.